The next 17 T cell receptor beta chains were all read from a single sample in a study of T cell changes during pregnancy in multiple sclerosis. Data came from immunoSEQ multiplex PCR; TCRdb stores just in-frame clones and leaves some out. The top ten clones hold just under 1% of a sample with about 49,000 clones, over 90% of them seen once. This specimen was peripheral blood, taken after pregnancy. All receptors come from a female donor with multiple sclerosis, enrolled in a pregnancy study.

This sequence joins TRBV11-2 and TRBJ2-7, with TRBD1 matching over 9 bases. V shed 2 bases, J shed 6 bases, and the junction held 11 bases outside the gene matches. Germline lookup yields CDR1 SGHAT and CDR2 FQNNGV. The CDR3 contains 16 residues. The CDR3 region is CASSLPSRTGESEQYF. CDR3 in DNA: TGTGCCAGCAGCTTACCCTCAAGGACAGGGGAGTCCGAGCAGTACTTC.

The sample holds a few counts of this clone. J is TRBJ1-1 and V is TRBV7-2; D is ambiguous. Trimming pared 2 bases from V and 0 bases from J, leaving 4 bases between. This CDR3 has 13 amino acids. CDR1 is SGHTA and CDR2 is FQGNSA in the germline V gene. CDR3 in DNA: TGTGCCAGCAGCTTACAGATGAACACTGAAGCTTTCTTT. Translating it yields CASSLQMNTEAFF.

This rearrangement joins TRBV7-9 to TRBJ1-1; D is possibly TRBD1 (5 bases). The germline V gene encodes CDR1 SEHNR and CDR2 FQNEAQ (reference sequence). The V end was cut by 5 bases, the J end by 0 bases, with 25 bases between. The CDR3 spans 19 residues. In DNA form, the CDR3 reads TGTGCCAGCAGCCCAGGCAAAAGACAGATAAATTACATGAACACTGAAGCTTTCTTT. Translating gives CASSPGKRQINYMNTEAFF.

The rearrangement uses TRBV5-4 and TRBJ2-6, with a tentative D call TRBD2 (5 bases). Germline CDR1 SGHNT, CDR2 YYREEE (reference sequence). Trimming shortened V by 0 bases and J by 2 bases, and 6 bases separated the two germline ends. The CDR3 is 15 amino acids. The CDR3, as DNA: TGTGCCAGCAGCTTGGAGGGAGCTGGGGCCAACGTCCTGACTTTC. It is translated as CASSLEGAGANVLTF.

The chain carries TRBV6-5 and TRBJ2-1; tentatively, D is TRBD2 (6 bases). CDR3 length equals 15 residues. Germline CDR1 reads MNHEY; CDR2 reads SVGAGI. V was clipped by 5 bases and J by 5 bases, with 16 bases between them. The CDR3: CASSPPGLPNNEQFF. In DNA, the CDR3 is TGTGCCAGCAGTCCACCGGGACTCCCGAACAATGAGCAGTTCTTC.

V is TRBV12-5 and J is TRBJ1-1; 9 bases fit TRBD1. The CDR3 totals 15 residues. Trimming removed 5 bases from V and 2 bases from J; junction bases left unmatched: 6. Germline assignment: CDR1 LGHNT and CDR2 FRNRAP. CDR3 bases: TGTGCTAGTGGTCCCCGGGACAGGGTAAACACTGAAGCTTTCTTT. Translation gives CASGPRDRVNTEAFF.

V and J are TRBV6-5 and TRBJ1-1, with TRBD1 identical over 7 bases. J was trimmed by 2 bases and V by 6 bases; bases with no gene match: 6. There are 14 residues in the CDR3. Germline-derived CDR1 and CDR2 are MNHEY and SVGAGI. In DNA, the CDR3 is TGTGCCAGCAGGTTTAGGGGGCTCAACACTGAAGCTTTCTTT. It codes for CASRFRGLNTEAFF.

This chain uses TRBV19 with TRBJ1-2, with D tentatively TRBD1 (6 bases). Germline CDR1 LNHDA, CDR2 SQIVND (reference sequence). The ends were cut back, 8 bases at V and 8 bases at J, with 12 bases in the middle. The CDR3 has 11 residues. The CDR3 reads CASGSQGGYTF. CDR3 nucleotide sequence: TGTGCCAGTGGGTCCCAGGGGGGCTACACCTTC. Based on the CDR3 plus reference TRBV19 and TRBJ1-2, the full variable domain is DGGITQSPKYLFRKEGQNVTLSCEQNLNHDAMYWYRQDPGQGLRLIYYSQIVNDFQKGDIAEGYSVSREKKESFPLTVTSAQKNPTAFYLCASGSQGGYTFGSGTRLTVV.

The V call is TRBV27, the J call TRBJ1-2, with D maybe TRBD1 (6 bases). With 1 base removed from V and 0 bases from J, the gap between germline ends came to 18 bases. CDR1 is MNHEY, CDR2 SMNVEV, per germline (reference sequence). This CDR3 spans 18 amino acids. For the CDR3, the DNA is TGTGCCAGCAGTTTATTAAGGCAGGGGACCGGGGCTAACTATGGCTACACCTTC. This sequence encodes CASSLLRQGTGANYGYTF.

The rearrangement uses TRBV7-6 and TRBJ2-7; 7 nucleotides line up with TRBD1. CDR3 length equals 14 residues. V was clipped by 4 bases and J by 5 bases; unmatched bases: 8. CDR1 is SGHVS, CDR2 FNYEAQ, per germline. Here the CDR3 reads CASSSIPDRDEQYF. The CDR3 DNA sequence: TGTGCCAGCAGCTCCATTCCCGACAGGGACGAGCAGTACTTC.

The chain employs TRBV4-2 and TRBJ2-1, with TRBD2 matching 11 bases. V trimming: 5 bases; J trimming: 2 bases; junction bases outside the gene matches: 5. The CDR3 has 16 residues. The germline gives CDR1 LGHNA, CDR2 YNFKEQ. CDR3 loop: CASSDPSGGPYNEQFF. The CDR3, as DNA: TGTGCCAGCAGCGATCCTAGCGGGGGGCCCTACAATGAGCAGTTCTTC.

This rearrangement joins TRBV6-6 to TRBJ2-7, with 9 bases that match TRBD1. The CDR3 has 15 residues. Germline V gene data show CDR1 as MNHNY and CDR2 as SVGAGI (reference sequence). V lost 4 bases to trimming and J lost 4 bases; unmatched junction nucleotides: 8. DNA of the CDR3: TGTGCCAGCAGTTCAGTCTCAGACAGGGGGTACGAGCAGTACTTC. Protein sequence: CASSSVSDRGYEQYF.

The chain uses TRBV5-4 and TRBJ2-1; 7 bases are shared with TRBD1. Germline V gives CDR1 SGHNT, CDR2 YYREEE (reference sequence). Trimming took 4 bases from V and 5 from J; bases not matched to a gene: 9. The CDR3 is 15 amino acids. CDR3 nucleotide sequence: TGTGCCAGCAGCGAGCCGACAGGGTCCCACAATGAGCAGTTCTTC. Its protein is CASSEPTGSHNEQFF.

The chain employs TRBV7-6 and TRBJ2-3; 9 bases fit TRBD2. This CDR3 is built from 17 residues. The junction had 12 bases not matched to a gene; V was cut back by 5 bases and J by 3 bases. Germline loops: CDR1 SGHVS, CDR2 FNYEAQ. CDR3 nucleotide sequence: TGTGCCAGCAGCCCGGGGAGGGGGCGGGGGGGGACAGATACGCAGTATTTT. Amino acids: CASSPGRGRGGTDTQYF.

This chain links TRBV9 with TRBJ1-1, with a possible D match to TRBD1 (5 bases). Deletions cut 2 bases from V and 6 bases from J, with 14 bases between. The CDR3 covers 14 residues. The germline CDR1 and CDR2 sequences are SGDLS and YYNGEE. The CDR3 region is CASSVGGAASEAFF. CDR3 DNA sequence: TGTGCCAGCAGCGTGGGAGGGGCCGCGTCTGAAGCTTTCTTT.

V and J are TRBV11-2 and TRBJ1-5; D unclear. The CDR3 has 17 amino acids. The V end was cut by 1 base, the J end by 11 bases, with 24 bases between. Germline values: CDR1 SGHAT, CDR2 FQNNGV. The CDR3 sequence: CASSLVRWAQGPVAQHF. The CDR3 DNA is TGTGCCAGCAGCTTAGTTAGGTGGGCACAAGGTCCGGTAGCCCAGCATTTT.

The V gene is TRBV29-1, the J gene TRBJ1-3, with D unresolved. Germline CDR1 SQVTM, CDR2 ANQGSEA. The germline V and J ends were trimmed by 7 bases and 4 bases, with 11 bases remaining between them. The CDR3 loop spans 12 amino acids. The CDR3 nucleotides read TGCAGCGCAGCAGACTTCGGAAACACCATATATTTT. This sequence encodes CSAADFGNTIYF.